This TCR beta chain was recorded in a study of human T cells and chemical hapten exposure. Background on the study: Subjects had 2% DPC placed on 2 cm by 2 cm of upper inner arm skin for sensitization.

Time point reported: pre-sensitization, week 0. This sample's treatment: therapeutic diphenylcyclopropenone sensitization with weekly scalp DPC. The germline gives CDR1 SGHVS, CDR2 FNYEAQ. The CDR3 totals 15 residues. V was pared by 5 bases and J by 6 bases, with 17 bases between. TCRdb reanalysed the RACE reads using MiXCR and keeps one entry per CDR3 protein. The data show more than 100,000 distinct CDR3 sequences, approximately 12% seen once. The source is a woman between 18 and 30 years old with alopecia areata. Some clones in this sample may be carry-over from other donors' samples. The material sequenced was whole blood, taken in connection with sensitization to the hapten diphenylcyclopropenone (DPC). The chain combines TRBV7-6 with TRBJ2-1; D unclear. DNA for the CDR3: TGTGCCAGCAGCGCGGACGGCACGTTAAGCAATGAGCAGTTCTTC. Residues: CASSADGTLSNEQFF.